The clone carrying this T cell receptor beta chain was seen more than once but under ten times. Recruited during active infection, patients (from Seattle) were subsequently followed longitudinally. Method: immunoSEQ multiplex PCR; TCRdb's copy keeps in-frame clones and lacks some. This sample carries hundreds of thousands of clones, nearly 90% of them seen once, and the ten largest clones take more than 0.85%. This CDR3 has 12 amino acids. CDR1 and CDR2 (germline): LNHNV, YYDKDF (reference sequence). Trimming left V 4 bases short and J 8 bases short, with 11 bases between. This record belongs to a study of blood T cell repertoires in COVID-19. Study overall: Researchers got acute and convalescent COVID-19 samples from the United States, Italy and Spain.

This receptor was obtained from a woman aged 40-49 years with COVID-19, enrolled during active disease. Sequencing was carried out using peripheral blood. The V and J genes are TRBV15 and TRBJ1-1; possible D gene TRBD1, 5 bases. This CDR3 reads CATSTRVGEAFF. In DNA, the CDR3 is TGTGCCACCAGCACCAGGGTTGGGGAAGCTTTCTTT.